These 17 T cell receptor beta chains share one sample of origin, sequenced in a study of blood T cell repertoires in COVID-19. Sequenced by immunoSEQ multiplex PCR; TCRdb stores in-frame clones only, minus some. Of around 81,000 clones listed, almost 90% were seen once; the top ten hold 4.8%. The sample was peripheral blood. The source of these receptors is a woman aged 80 or over with acute or convalescent COVID-19.

V and J are TRBV14 and TRBJ1-1; 7 bases line up with TRBD1. V lost 2 bases to trimming and J lost 10 bases; unmatched junction nucleotides: 13. The length of the CDR3 is 15 residues. Germline V gives CDR1 SGHDN, CDR2 FVKESK. CDR3: CASSQLWQGDRGAFF. The CDR3 DNA is TGTGCCAGCAGCCAACTTTGGCAGGGGGATAGGGGAGCTTTCTTT.

This chain connects TRBV7-8 to TRBJ1-1, with D tentatively TRBD1 (6 bases). Germline V gives CDR1 SGHVS, CDR2 FQNEAQ. CDR3 length: 14 amino acids. V lost 1 base and J 4 bases, leaving 10 bases between the germline ends. CDR3 protein: CASSLVGGRTEAFF. The DNA of the CDR3 is TGTGCCAGCAGCTTAGTAGGGGGTCGCACTGAAGCTTTCTTT.

The V and J genes are TRBV7-2 and TRBJ1-1, with D possibly TRBD1 on 6 matching bases. V lost 5 bases to trimming and J lost 0 bases, with 10 bases between them. The germline V gene has CDR1 SGHTA and CDR2 FQGNSA. The CDR3 loop spans 14 amino acids. CDR3 in amino acids: CASSVDSMNTEAFF. The CDR3 DNA follows: TGTGCCAGCAGCGTGGACAGTATGAACACTGAAGCTTTCTTT.

The V gene is TRBV9, the J gene TRBJ2-5; 8 positions agree with TRBD2. The CDR3 runs to 15 residues. Germline values: CDR1 SGDLS, CDR2 YYNGEE. Trimming at V came to 0 bases and at J to 5 bases, leaving 6 bases not matched to a gene. CDR3 DNA sequence: TGTGCCAGCAGCGTAGCGGGGTCTAGCGGGGAGACCCAGTACTTC. This gives the protein CASSVAGSSGETQYF.

The CDR3 reads CASRMGGQGTYEQYF. CDR3 coding DNA: TGTGCCAGCAGGATGGGTGGACAGGGTACCTACGAGCAGTACTTC. This chain links TRBV6-5 with TRBJ2-7, with 8 bases fitting TRBD1. Germline lookup yields CDR1 MNHEY and CDR2 SVGAGI. The CDR3 consists of 15 residues. V gave up 6 bases and J gave up 2 bases; unmatched junction bases: 9.

The rearrangement links TRBV7-8 to TRBJ2-7; 14 bases are shared with TRBD2. Germline assignment: CDR1 SGHVS and CDR2 FQNEAQ. The CDR3 extends over 14 amino acids. The ends lost 9 bases at V and 4 bases at J; junction bases unmatched: 5. The CDR3 reads CASRGTSGGYEQYF. The CDR3 DNA is TGTGCCAGTAGGGGGACTAGCGGGGGTTACGAGCAGTACTTC.

CDR3 sequence: CASSFRASGSIDTQYF. The CDR3 DNA reads TGTGCCAGCAGCTTTCGGGCTAGCGGGAGTATCGATACGCAGTATTTT. The chain couples TRBV11-2 to TRBJ2-3, with TRBD2 matching 10 bases. V gave up 3 bases and J gave up 6 bases; unmatched junction bases: 9. The CDR3 has 16 residues. Looked up from germline, CDR1 is SGHAT and CDR2 is FQNNGV.

This chain links TRBV19 with TRBJ2-1; 11 bases line up with TRBD2. The J segment lost 1 base and the V segment lost 5 bases, leaving 4 bases of the junction unmatched. Germline V gene data show CDR1 as LNHDA and CDR2 as SQIVND (reference sequence). CDR3 size: 16 residues. The CDR3 is CASSLTSGSSYNEQFF. In DNA, the CDR3 is TGTGCCAGTAGTCTTACTAGCGGGAGTTCCTACAATGAGCAGTTCTTC.

The rearrangement joins TRBV2 to TRBJ2-6, with 12 positions matching TRBD2. V was pared by 4 bases and J by 3 bases, with 7 bases of the junction left unmatched. Germline lookup yields CDR1 SNHLY and CDR2 FYNNEI. CDR3 size: 18 residues. CDR3 sequence: CASSGPLLAGGGANVLTF. The DNA for the CDR3 is TGTGCCAGCAGTGGCCCCCTACTAGCGGGAGGTGGGGCCAACGTCCTGACTTTC.

This chain connects TRBV2 to TRBJ2-1; possible D gene TRBD1, 6 bases. V was cut by 6 bases and J by 6 bases, with 21 bases left in between. CDR3 length equals 16 residues. Germline V gene data show CDR1 as SNHLY and CDR2 as FYNNEI. Here the CDR3 reads CASSLGSLLGANEQFF. CDR3 in DNA: TGTGCCAGCAGCCTGGGTAGTCTGCTGGGGGCCAATGAGCAGTTCTTC.

The genes are TRBV3-1 (or the pseudogene TRBV3-2) and TRBJ1-3; possible D gene TRBD1, 5 bases. The CDR3 consists of 14 residues. V was trimmed by 6 bases and J by 0 bases, leaving 9 bases between them. Germline CDR1 LGHDT, CDR2 YNNKEL (reference sequence). CDR3 protein: CASRRQPSGNTIYF. CDR3 DNA sequence: TGTGCCAGCAGACGACAGCCCTCTGGAAACACCATATATTTT.

This clone appeared once. This sequence joins TRBV6-2 or TRBV6-3 and TRBJ1-5, with D perhaps TRBD1 (6 bases). Trimming took off 5 bases at V and 7 bases at J, with 9 bases between the two ends. Germline CDR1 and CDR2: MNHEY and SVGEGT. The CDR3 is 12 amino acids. CDR3 protein: CASSLQGQPQHF. DNA of the CDR3: TGTGCCAGCAGTCTACAGGGACAGCCCCAGCATTTT.

The rearrangement joins TRBV2 to TRBJ2-2; tentatively, D is TRBD2 (6 bases). CDR3 length: 18 amino acids. V shed 7 bases and J shed 6 bases, with 27 bases lying between them. The germline V gene encodes CDR1 SNHLY and CDR2 FYNNEI. CDR3 in DNA: TGTGCCAGCACCGGTAGCGGCATTTGGGACTCGGGGGCCGGGGAGCTGTTTTTT. This sequence encodes CASTGSGIWDSGAGELFF.

The chain uses TRBV19 and TRBJ2-5; 12 positions agree with TRBD2. The CDR3 consists of 16 residues. V was clipped by 1 base and J by 4 bases; unmatched bases: 4. CDR1 is LNHDA, CDR2 SQIVND, per germline (reference sequence). CDR3 protein: CASSIASGGALETQYF. The CDR3 nucleotides are TGTGCCAGTAGTATAGCTAGCGGGGGGGCCTTAGAGACCCAGTACTTC.

V gene TRBV24-1 combines with J gene TRBJ2-1; 10 bases agree with TRBD2. The CDR3 length is 16 residues. V shed 3 bases, J shed 8 bases, and the junction held 9 bases outside the gene matches. Germline values: CDR1 KGHDR, CDR2 SFDVKD. CDR3 in DNA: TGTGCCACCAGTGATCCGGGTAGCGGGAGGATCGATGAGCAGTTCTTC. Translation: CATSDPGSGRIDEQFF.

V is TRBV19 and J is TRBJ1-5; 8 bases agree with TRBD1. From germline, CDR1 is LNHDA and CDR2 SQIVND (reference sequence). Trimming cost V 6 bases and J 6 bases; bases outside gene matches: 7. The CDR3 extends over 14 amino acids. CDR3 region: CASSIRGQGQPQHF. The CDR3 region has the DNA TGTGCCAGTAGCATCAGGGGGCAGGGTCAGCCCCAGCATTTT.

The chain carries TRBV5-1 and TRBJ1-1, with D possibly TRBD1 on 5 matching bases. Germline assignment: CDR1 SGHRS and CDR2 YFSETQ. Trimming took off 3 bases at V and 0 bases at J, with 15 bases between the two ends. The CDR3 length is 16 residues. The CDR3 reads CASSSALRQLNTEAFF. In DNA, the CDR3 is TGCGCCAGCAGCTCAGCCCTTCGACAGCTGAACACTGAAGCTTTCTTT. Full variable domain (remainder filled in from reference TRBV5-1 and TRBJ1-1): KAGVTQTPRYLIKTRGQQVTLSCSPISGHRSVSWYQQTPGQGLQFLFEYFSETQRNKGNFPGRFSGRQFSNSRSEMNVSTLELGDSALYLCASSSALRQLNTEAFFGQGTRLTVV.